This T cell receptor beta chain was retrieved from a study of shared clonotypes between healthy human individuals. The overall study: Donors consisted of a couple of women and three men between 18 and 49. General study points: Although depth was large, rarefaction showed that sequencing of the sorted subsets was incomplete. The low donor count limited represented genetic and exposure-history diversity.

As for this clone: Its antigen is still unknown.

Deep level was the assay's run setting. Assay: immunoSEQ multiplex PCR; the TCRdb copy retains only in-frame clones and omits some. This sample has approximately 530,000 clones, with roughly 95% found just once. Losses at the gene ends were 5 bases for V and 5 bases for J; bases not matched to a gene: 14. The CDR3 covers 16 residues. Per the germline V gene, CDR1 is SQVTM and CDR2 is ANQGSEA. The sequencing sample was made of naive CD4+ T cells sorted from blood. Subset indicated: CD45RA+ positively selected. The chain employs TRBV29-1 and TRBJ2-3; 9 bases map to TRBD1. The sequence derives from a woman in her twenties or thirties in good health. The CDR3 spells CSVLRTWTGVGDTQYF. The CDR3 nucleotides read TGCAGCGTTTTGCGGACGTGGACAGGGGTCGGAGATACGCAGTATTTT.